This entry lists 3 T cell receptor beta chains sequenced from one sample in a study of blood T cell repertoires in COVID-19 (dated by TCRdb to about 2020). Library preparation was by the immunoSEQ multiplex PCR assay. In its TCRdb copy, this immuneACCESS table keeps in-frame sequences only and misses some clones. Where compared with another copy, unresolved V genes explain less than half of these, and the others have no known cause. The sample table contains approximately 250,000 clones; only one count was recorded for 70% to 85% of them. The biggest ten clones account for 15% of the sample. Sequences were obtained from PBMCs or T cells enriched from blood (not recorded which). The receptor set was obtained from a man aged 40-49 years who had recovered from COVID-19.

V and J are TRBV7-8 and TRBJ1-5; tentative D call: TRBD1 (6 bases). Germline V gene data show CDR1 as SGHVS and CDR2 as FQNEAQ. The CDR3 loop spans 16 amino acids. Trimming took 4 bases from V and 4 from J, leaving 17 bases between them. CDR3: CASSSLTGSGNQPQHF. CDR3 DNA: TGTGCCAGCAGCTCCCTCACAGGGTCAGGGAATCAGCCCCAGCATTTT.

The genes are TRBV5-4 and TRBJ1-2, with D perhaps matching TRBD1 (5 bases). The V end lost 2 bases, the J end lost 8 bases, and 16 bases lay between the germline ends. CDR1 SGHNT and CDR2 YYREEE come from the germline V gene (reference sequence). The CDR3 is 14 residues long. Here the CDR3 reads CASSLSGRGDGYTF. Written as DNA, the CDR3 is TGTGCCAGCAGCTTATCAGGGCGGGGAGACGGCTACACCTTC. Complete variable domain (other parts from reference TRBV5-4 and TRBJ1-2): ETGVTQSPTHLIKTRGQQVTLRCSSQSGHNTVSWYQQALGQGPQFIFQYYREEENGRGNFPPRFSGLQFPNYSSELNVNALELDDSALYLCASSLSGRGDGYTFGSGTRLTVV.

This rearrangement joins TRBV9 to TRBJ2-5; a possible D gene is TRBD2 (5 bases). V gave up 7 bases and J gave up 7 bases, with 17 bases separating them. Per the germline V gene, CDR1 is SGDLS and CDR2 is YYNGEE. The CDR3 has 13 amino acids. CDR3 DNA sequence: TGTGCCAGCTCTACTAGAGCTGGAGGGACCCAGTACTTC. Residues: CASSTRAGGTQYF.